These 28 T cell receptor beta chains came from one sample sequenced in a study of molecular identifiers for immune sequencing clone quantification. TCRdb re-called the PCR reads with MiXCR, one entry per CDR3 protein. Among under 600,000 distinct CDR3 sequences listed, about a quarter were seen once. The sequenced sample consisted of naive CD8+ T cells from blood, with Jurkat cell RNA spiked in. Subset in this sample: FACS-sorted CD8+CD4-CCR7+CD45RA+ naive T cells. Receptor source: a human donor in good health. Some libraries in this study had Jurkat cell RNA spiked in.

This clonotype was detected ten times or more. The chain joins TRBV27 to TRBJ2-3, with D perhaps TRBD1 or TRBD2 (6 bases each). Germline V gene lookup returns CDR1 MNHEY and CDR2 SMNVEV (reference sequence). The V end was cut by 4 bases, the J end by 4 bases, with 18 bases between. The CDR3 is 16 residues long. In DNA form, the CDR3 reads TGTGCCAGCAGTTGGGGGGCTCCTCAGGTCGCAGATACGCAGTATTTT. Its translation is CASSWGAPQVADTQYF.

The J gene is TRBJ2-3, the V gene TRBV13, with 9 bases aligning to TRBD2. Per the germline V gene, CDR1 is PRHDT and CDR2 is FYEKMQ (reference sequence). The ends lost 6 bases at V and 6 bases at J; junction bases unmatched: 7. CDR3 length: 14 residues. The CDR3 region is CASRPLAGDDTQYF. In nucleotides, the CDR3 is TGTGCCAGCAGACCACTAGCGGGTGACGATACGCAGTATTTT.

As concerns this clonotype: One end of the junction fails to match germline, which may point to a read error. The chain employs TRBV6-5 and TRBJ1-1; no clear D gene. This CDR3 spans 15 amino acids. Germline CDR1 MNHEY, CDR2 SVGAGI. In nucleotides, the CDR3 is TGTGCCAGCAGTTACGAGGTAGACATGAACACTGCAGCTTTCTTT. It is translated as CASSYEVDMNTAAFF.

In its sample, this clonotype was seen a few times. This sequence joins TRBV6-1 and TRBJ2-2, with D possibly matching TRBD2 (6 bases). Per the germline V gene, CDR1 is MNHNS and CDR2 is SASEGT. V lost 3 bases to trimming and J lost 3 bases, with 14 bases between them. This CDR3 spans 16 amino acids. CDR3 in amino acids: CASSERWRADTGELFF. The CDR3 DNA is TGTGCCAGCAGTGAGCGGTGGAGGGCGGACACCGGGGAGCTGTTTTTT.

In this sample, this clonotype turned up a few times. The V and J genes are TRBV5-6 and TRBJ2-7; D is undetermined. CDR3 length equals 15 residues. Trimming removed 6 bases at V and 2 bases at J, with 18 bases between. Germline loops: CDR1 SGHDT, CDR2 YYEEEE. CDR3 in DNA: TGTGCCAGCACCTCGAAAAGGGTAGGAACCTACGAGCAGTACTTC. It codes for CASTSKRVGTYEQYF.

The gene calls are TRBV18 and TRBJ2-7; TRBD2 agrees at 8 bases. The V segment lost 5 bases and the J segment 6 bases; nucleotides outside the gene matches: 15. Germline assignment: CDR1 KGHSH and CDR2 LQKENI. CDR3 length: 16 amino acids. CDR3: CASSAFTSGGTPEQYF. The CDR3 coding sequence is TGTGCCAGCTCAGCCTTCACTAGCGGAGGGACTCCCGAGCAGTACTTC.

Here the CDR3 DNA reads TGTGCCAGCAGTTACTCAAAGGGGATGAACACTGAAGCTTTCTTT. This codes for CASSYSKGMNTEAFF. The chain links TRBV6-6 to TRBJ1-1; a weak D match, TRBD1 (5 bases). The CDR3 loop spans 15 amino acids. The V and J ends lost 0 bases and 0 bases respectively, with 8 bases between them. In germline, CDR1 is MNHNY, CDR2 SVGAGI (reference sequence).

In its sample, this clonotype was seen a few times. This chain uses TRBV7-9 with TRBJ1-2; 10 positions match TRBD1. The CDR3 is 15 amino acids. Germline loops: CDR1 SEHNR, CDR2 FQNEAQ (reference sequence). V was pared by 7 bases and J by 6 bases, with 11 bases of the junction left unmatched. Here the CDR3 DNA reads TGTGCCAGCACCATTAGTCCGGGACAGGGGAATGGCTACACCTTC. Translation gives CASTISPGQGNGYTF. The variable domain in full, completed from reference TRBV7-9 and TRBJ1-2, reads DTGVSQNPRHKITKRGQNVTFRCDPISEHNRLYWYRQTLGQGPEFLTYFQNEAQLEKSRLLSDRFSAERPKGSFSTLEIQRTEQGDSAMYLCASTISPGQGNGYTFGSGTRLTVV.

The chain couples TRBV28 to TRBJ2-3; 10 bases line up with TRBD2. Germline trimming cut 6 bases from V and 2 bases from J; bases unmatched to any gene: 5. The V gene's germline CDR1 is MDHEN and CDR2 SYDVKM. CDR3 size: 15 residues. Here the CDR3 reads CASRPSGSITDTQYF. Written as DNA, the CDR3 is TGTGCCAGCAGGCCTAGCGGGAGCATCACAGATACGCAGTATTTT.

This clonotype was seen only a few times. The chain carries TRBV4-2 and TRBJ2-7; TRBD2 agrees at 8 bases. Germline CDR1 LGHNA, CDR2 YNFKEQ. There are 15 residues in the CDR3. The junction had 4 bases not matched to a gene; V was cut back by 3 bases and J by 0 bases. The CDR3 coding sequence is TGTGCCAGCAGCCAGGGTAGCGGGGCCTCCTACGAGCAGTACTTC. Its protein product is CASSQGSGASYEQYF.

This clonotype was picked up a small number of times. J is TRBJ2-7 and V is TRBV27; tentatively, D is TRBD1 (6 bases). The CDR3 is 15 amino acids. V lost 5 bases and J 1 base, leaving 15 bases between the germline ends. Looked up from germline, CDR1 is MNHEY and CDR2 is SMNVEV (reference sequence). The CDR3 is CASSPGGQGSYEQYF. The DNA of the CDR3 is TGTGCCAGCAGTCCTGGGGGCCAAGGATCCTACGAGCAGTACTTC.

This chain connects TRBV4-1 to TRBJ2-6, with TRBD2 as a possible D gene (5 bases). Germline lookup yields CDR1 MGHRA and CDR2 YSYEKL. V lost 6 bases and J 4 bases, leaving 13 bases between the germline ends. This CDR3 has 15 amino acids. The CDR3 spells CASRIQEAGANVLTF. Written as DNA, the CDR3 is TGCGCCAGCAGGATCCAGGAGGCAGGGGCCAACGTCCTGACTTTC.

This clonotype was observed at least ten times. The rearrangement links TRBV5-5 to TRBJ2-3, with a weak D call TRBD1 (6 bases). Trimming stripped 1 base from V and 0 bases from J, with 9 bases between. Germline CDR1 reads SGHKS; CDR2 reads YYEKEE (reference sequence). The CDR3 spans 15 residues. In DNA, the CDR3 is TGTGCCAGCAGCTTGCAGGGGCCCAGCACAGATACGCAGTATTTT. This sequence encodes CASSLQGPSTDTQYF.

Regarding this clonotype: It may be a read error: a sequence one base away is much more abundant. This sequence joins TRBV9 and TRBJ1-4; weak D call: TRBD1 (5 bases). Germline CDR1 is SGDLS and CDR2 is YYNGEE. This CDR3 is built from 14 residues. The CDR3 sequence is CASSQEGFDENLFF. The CDR3 coding sequence is TGTGCCAGCAGCCAGGAGGGGTTTGATGAAAATCTGTTTTTT.

The chain has TRBV12-5 and TRBJ2-5; D not certain. The CDR3 spans 13 residues. The germline gives CDR1 LGHNT, CDR2 FRNRAP. V shed 7 bases and J shed 0 bases, with 9 bases lying between them. The CDR3 region has the DNA TGTGCTAGTGCGAAACAGTACCAAGAGACCCAGTACTTC. It is translated as CASAKQYQETQYF. The variable domain in full, with the rest retrieved from reference TRBV12-5 and TRBJ2-5, is DARVTQTPRHKVTEMGQEVTMRCQPILGHNTVFWYRQTMMQGLELLAYFRNRAPLDDSGMPKDRFSAEMPDATLATLKIQPSEPRDSAVYFCASAKQYQETQYFGPGTRLLVL.

The chain's CDR3 is CSARNRGGSYEQYF. DNA of the CDR3: TGCAGTGCTAGAAACCGAGGGGGATCCTACGAGCAGTACTTC. The chain is built from TRBV20-1 and TRBJ2-7; maybe TRBD1 (6 bases). Deletions cut 2 bases from V and 1 base from J, with 12 bases between. The germline gives CDR1 DFQATT, CDR2 SNEGSKA (reference sequence). The CDR3 loop spans 14 amino acids.

This clonotype has more than one count but fewer than ten. CDR3 loop: CASSYRTGYAHEQYF. CDR3 DNA sequence: TGCGCCAGCAGCTATCGGACAGGGTATGCCCACGAGCAGTACTTC. The rearrangement joins TRBV4-1 to TRBJ2-7, with 8 bases fitting TRBD1. CDR1 and CDR2 (germline): MGHRA, YSYEKL. The CDR3 is 15 residues long. V lost 5 bases to trimming and J lost 5 bases; unmatched junction nucleotides: 11.

The genes are TRBV2 and TRBJ2-7; 9 bases are a match to TRBD2. V shed 6 bases, J shed 1 base, and the junction held 7 bases outside the gene matches. CDR1 is SNHLY and CDR2 is FYNNEI in the germline V gene. The CDR3 is 15 amino acids. CDR3 protein: CASRMGREGSYEQYF. The DNA for the CDR3 is TGTGCCAGCAGGATGGGGCGGGAGGGGTCCTACGAGCAGTACTTC.

Points on this clonotype: This may be a read error, as it is one base from a much larger clone. J is TRBJ2-3 and V is TRBV28, with 8 bases aligning to TRBD1. CDR1 MDHEN and CDR2 SYDVKM come from the germline V gene. The CDR3 covers 14 residues. The V and J ends lost 5 bases and 9 bases, in that order; junction bases with no gene match: 10. CDR3 sequence reads: CASSVVRGLRTQYF. The CDR3 DNA follows: TGTGCCAGCAGTGTGGTCAGGGGGCTACGCACGCAGTATTTT.

CDR3 in amino acids: CASRVYEQYF. In DNA, the CDR3 is TGTGCCAGCAGGGTCTACGAGCAGTACTTC. This sequence joins TRBV2 and TRBJ2-7; D gene uncertain. Germline CDR1 SNHLY, CDR2 FYNNEI. Trimming removed 6 bases from V and 3 bases from J, with 3 bases in between. CDR3 length: 10 amino acids.

J is TRBJ2-7 and V is TRBV27; 8 bases are shared with TRBD2. This CDR3 is 15 amino acids long. CDR1 MNHEY and CDR2 SMNVEV come from the germline V gene (reference sequence). V shed 2 bases, J shed 3 bases, and the junction held 6 bases outside the gene matches. CDR3 bases: TGTGCCAGCAGTTTAACCGGTAGCGGGGTCTACGAGCAGTACTTC. This encodes CASSLTGSGVYEQYF.

As regards this clonotype: Given a much more abundant clone one base away, this may be a read error. This sequence joins TRBV4-1 and TRBJ2-7; D possibly uses TRBD1 or TRBD2 (5 bases each). The CDR3 extends over 14 amino acids. Per germline, CDR1 MGHRA and CDR2 YSYEKL. The CDR3 region is CASSPGPLFYKQYF. As DNA, the CDR3 is TGCGCCAGCAGCCCGGGACCGCTTTTCTACAAGCAGTACTTC.

The chain couples TRBV5-6 to TRBJ1-1; D is possibly TRBD1 (5 bases). The CDR3 runs to 15 residues. Germline CDR1 and CDR2: SGHDT and YYEEEE. V was trimmed by 1 base and J by 3 bases, leaving 13 bases between them. CDR3 protein: CASSLIEGLHTEAFF. DNA for the CDR3: TGTGCCAGCAGCTTGATTGAGGGGCTGCACACTGAAGCTTTCTTT.

This clonotype was picked up many times. The chain has TRBV9 and TRBJ2-3; either TRBD1 or TRBD2 may fit D (5 bases each). The length of the CDR3 is 16 residues. V lost 0 bases, J lost 2 bases, and 13 bases lay in between. Germline assignment: CDR1 SGDLS and CDR2 YYNGEE. For the CDR3, the DNA is TGTGCCAGCAGCGTAGTTGGGGGAGTAGACACAGATACGCAGTATTTT. Translation gives CASSVVGGVDTDTQYF.

This clonotype has at least ten counts. At one boundary the junction diverges from the germline segment, which might be a read error. CDR3 bases: TGCGCCAGCAGCCAGGGGTTGGGTGAAAAACTGTTTTTT. Translated: CASSQGLGEKLFF. This chain joins TRBV3-1 and TRBJ1-4, with TRBD1 as a possible D gene (6 bases). The CDR3 sequence is 13 residues long. Germline-derived CDR1 and CDR2 are LGHDT and YNNKEL (reference sequence).

Regarding this clonotype: A much larger clone differs from this one at a single base, so this may be a read error. The chain employs TRBV12-3 or TRBV12-4 and TRBJ1-4; D unresolved. This CDR3 is 13 amino acids long. Trimming shortened V by 5 bases and J by 6 bases, and 10 bases separated the two germline ends. In nucleotides, the CDR3 is TGTGCCAGCAGTGGCAATATGGATGAAAAACTGTTTTTT. Protein product: CASSGNMDEKLFF.

This clonotype was observed a handful of times. The chain recombines TRBV10-3 with TRBJ1-1; no reliable D call. V shed 6 bases and J shed 0 bases, with 8 bases lying between them. CDR1 is ENHRY, CDR2 SYGVKD, per germline. The CDR3 totals 13 residues. The CDR3 loop is CAIRGIMNTEAFF. Written as DNA, the CDR3 is TGTGCCATCAGGGGGATTATGAACACTGAAGCTTTCTTT.

This clonotype has just a few counts. This rearrangement joins TRBV7-2 to TRBJ2-7, with 12 bases fitting TRBD2. V was pared by 5 bases and J by 0 bases, with 5 bases of the junction left unmatched. The V gene's germline CDR1 is SGHTA and CDR2 FQGNSA. This CDR3 is built from 16 residues. Here the CDR3 DNA reads TGTGCCAGCAGCGTCGGACTAGCGGGGACCTCCTACGAGCAGTACTTC. Residues: CASSVGLAGTSYEQYF.